This T cell receptor (beta chain) is from a study of T cells after yellow fever vaccination. One entry per CDR3 protein, called by TCRdb with MiXCR from the 5' RACE reads. The profile shows 300,000 or so distinct CDR3 sequences, approximately 3.9% of them singletons. V was pared by 2 bases and J by 1 base, with 1 base of the junction left unmatched. Per germline, CDR1 MNHEY and CDR2 SVGAGI. There are 15 residues in the CDR3. In regard to this clonotype: Its specificity is not known.

Findings and limits, study-wide: Subsequent booster samples again held most clones from primary vaccination (roughly 96% CD4, about 85% CD8). The presence of abundant clonotypes contaminating from the bulk population was possible in FACS-sorted repertoires.

The rearrangement uses TRBV6-5 and TRBJ1-4; 7 nucleotides agree with TRBD1. The TCR sequence derives from a man aged 18 to 30 who received the YFV17D yellow fever vaccine. The sequencing used PBMCs, collected 5 days after the yellow fever booster vaccination. As DNA, the CDR3 is TGTGCCAGCAGTTACGGGACAGTAACTAATGAAAAACTGTTTTTT. This sequence encodes CASSYGTVTNEKLFF.